The T cell receptor beta chain described here comes from a study of OX40 agonist ivuxolimab in advanced cancers. Sequencing was performed with immunoSEQ multiplex PCR; in TCRdb, only in-frame clones are kept and a portion is missing. The sample records about 82,000 clones, over 75% being singletons. A note on this clone: The antigen remains unidentified.

If patients had autoimmune disease history or systemic immunosuppression, they were excluded. General study points: Low normalized clonal expansion also occurred in some nonresponding patients. It was not determined which antigens were specifically recognized by the peripheral T cells that had undergone clonal expansion. Partial responders at 0.1-3.0 mg/kg showed near-lowest clonal expansion.

V lost 5 bases and J 7 bases, leaving 12 bases between the germline ends. Germline assignment: CDR1 MDHEN and CDR2 SYDVKM. The CDR3 sequence is 13 residues long. The receptor was isolated from an adult with an advanced solid tumor such as melanoma, head and neck, liver or kidney cancer. This chain uses TRBV28 with TRBJ2-1, with D tentatively TRBD2 (5 bases). Here the sequenced sample was CD4+ or CD8+ T cells sorted from blood, taken in a trial of the OX40 agonist ivuxolimab. The DNA of the CDR3 is TGTGCCAGCAGTCTGATTCAGCGGAATGAGCAGTTCTTC. Residues: CASSLIQRNEQFF.